Described below is a single T cell receptor beta chain sequence and its context. The target antigen is unknown. V was pared by 0 bases and J by 8 bases, with 8 bases between. CDR1 and CDR2 from the germline V gene are SGHAT and FQNNGV. The CDR3 totals 13 residues. The data stem from a study of T cell responses to AZD1222 COVID-19 vaccine. Study results and limitations: Spike-specific TCR repertoires showed rising breadth and depth after two AZD1222 doses. Reports indicate that nearly half of spike-specific TCRs are directed at unmutated variant regions. After the peak T cell response, and only then, were repertoires sampled.

Data came from immunoSEQ multiplex PCR; TCRdb stores just in-frame clones and leaves some out. This table holds over 95,000 clones, about 89% found once. This receptor was taken from an adult who received the AZD1222 COVID-19 vaccine. The rearrangement joins TRBV11-2 to TRBJ2-1; D gene unclear. This specimen consisted of peripheral blood, obtained 28 days after the second AZD1222 dose. The CDR3 protein is CASSLEAGDEQFF. The CDR3 DNA follows: TGTGCCAGCAGCTTAGAAGCTGGGGATGAGCAGTTCTTC. Variable domain in full (rest from reference TRBV11-2 and TRBJ2-1): EAGVAQSPRYKIIEKRQSVAFWCNPISGHATLYWYQQILGQGPKLLIQFQNNGVVDDSQLPKDRFSAERLKGVDSTLKIQPAKLEDSAVYLCASSLEAGDEQFFGPGTRLTVL.